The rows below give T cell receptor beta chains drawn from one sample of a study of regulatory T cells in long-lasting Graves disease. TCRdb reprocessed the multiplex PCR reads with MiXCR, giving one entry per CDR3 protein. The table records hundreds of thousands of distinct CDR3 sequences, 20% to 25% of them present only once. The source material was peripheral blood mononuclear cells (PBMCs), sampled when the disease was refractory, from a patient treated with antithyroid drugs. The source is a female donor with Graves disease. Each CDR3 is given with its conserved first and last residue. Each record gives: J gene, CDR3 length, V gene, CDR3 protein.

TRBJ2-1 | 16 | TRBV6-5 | CASSYSTLAGGHEQFF
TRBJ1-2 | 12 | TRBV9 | CASGSGSYGYTF
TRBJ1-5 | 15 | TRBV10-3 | CAISEEGGSNQPQHF
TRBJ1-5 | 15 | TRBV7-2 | CASSSTGGILQPQHF
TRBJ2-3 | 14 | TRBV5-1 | CASSNQGGTDTQYF
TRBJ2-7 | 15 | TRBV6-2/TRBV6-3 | CASSYSMVRGYEQYF
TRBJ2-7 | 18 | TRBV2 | CASSEAPPGTSGVYEQYF
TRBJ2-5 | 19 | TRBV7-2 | CASSPRGAGGPGGQETQYF
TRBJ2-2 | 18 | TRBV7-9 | CASSLVGETALNTGELFF
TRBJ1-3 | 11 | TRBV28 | CASSSENTIYF
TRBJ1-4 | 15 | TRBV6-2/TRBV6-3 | CASSTQGALGEKLFF
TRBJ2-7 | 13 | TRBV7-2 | CASSQVQAGRQYF
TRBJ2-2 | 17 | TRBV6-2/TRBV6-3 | CASSYFGGTGRTGELFF
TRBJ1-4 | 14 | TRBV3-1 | CASSGAAANEKLFF
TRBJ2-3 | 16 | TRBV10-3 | CAISESLRGGSHTQYF
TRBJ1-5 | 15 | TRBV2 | CASNSMTGAHQPQHF
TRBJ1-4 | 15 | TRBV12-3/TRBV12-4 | CASSYKQGAREKLFF
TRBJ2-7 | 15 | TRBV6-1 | CASSKPGLAVYEQYF
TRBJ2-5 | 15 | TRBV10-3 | CAISESYTRGETQYF
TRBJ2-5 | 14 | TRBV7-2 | CASSFSGNQETQYF
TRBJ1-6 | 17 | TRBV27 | CASSSPTGTGHNSPLHF
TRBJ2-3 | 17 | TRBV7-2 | CASSLVHTGTSTDTQYF
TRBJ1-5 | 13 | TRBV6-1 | CASRSYSNQPQHF
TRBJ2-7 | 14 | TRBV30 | CAWRSGLAGYEQYF
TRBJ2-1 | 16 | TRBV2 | CASSGSPGGGAEEQFF
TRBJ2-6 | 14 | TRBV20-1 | CSASSGSGANVLTF
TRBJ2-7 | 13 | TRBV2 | CASSSEHLYEQYF
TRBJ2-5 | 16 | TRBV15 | CATSPRLAGAQETQYF
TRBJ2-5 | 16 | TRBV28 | CASRKIFRDRVFDQYF
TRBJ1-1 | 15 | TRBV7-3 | CASSLNRVQDTEAFF
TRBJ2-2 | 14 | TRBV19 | CASIQPGGTGELFF
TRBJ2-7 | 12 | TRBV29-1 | CSEERQSHEQYF
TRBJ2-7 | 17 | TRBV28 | CASSLSGGKLISYEQYF
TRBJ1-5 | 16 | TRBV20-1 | CSASRDRADFNQPQHF
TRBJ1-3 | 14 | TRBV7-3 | CASSTGQPGNTIYF
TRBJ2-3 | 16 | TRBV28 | CASSYGLAGVTDTQYF
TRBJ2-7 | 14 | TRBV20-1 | CSAYTSGSSYEQYF
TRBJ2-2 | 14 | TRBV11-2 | CASSFQAATGELFF
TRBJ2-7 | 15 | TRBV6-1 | CASSESGLAGYEQYF
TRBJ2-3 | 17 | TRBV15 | CATSRDASGSLRDTQYF
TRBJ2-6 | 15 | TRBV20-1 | CSASTSSSGANVLTF
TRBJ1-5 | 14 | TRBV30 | CAWRRGKSDQPQHF
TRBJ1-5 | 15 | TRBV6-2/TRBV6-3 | CASSYSRVSAQPQHF
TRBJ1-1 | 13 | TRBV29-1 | CSVEGTGWTEAFF
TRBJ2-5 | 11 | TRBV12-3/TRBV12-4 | CASSLGFPQYF
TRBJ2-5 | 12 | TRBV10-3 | CAISDTRGTQYF